Listed below are T cell receptor beta chains from one sample, sequenced in a study of vaccination and CD4 T cells after COVID-19. TCRdb re-called the PCR reads through MiXCR, storing one row per CDR3 protein. Here the sample spans over 8,000 distinct CDR3 sequences, 25% to 30% being singletons. These receptors' targets are unknown. The specimen sequenced was CD4+ T cells from blood, cultured in vitro. These receptors were obtained from a human donor in good health. The CDR3 runs from the conserved cysteine through the conserved F or W. A D gene is named only where the DNA matches it firmly. Clone size is stated in some rows and not others, as once, few, many or a class when expanded.

V	D	size	J	CDR3	DNA
TRBV29-1	-	-	TRBJ2-2	CSARGSTGELFF	TGCAGCGCCAGGGGTTCCACCGGGGAGCTGTTTTTT
TRBV23-1	TRBD2	-	TRBJ2-5	CASSPDRRLAGGPGQETQYF	TGCGCCAGCAGTCCTGACAGGAGACTAGCGGGAGGGCCGGGACAAGAGACCCAGTACTTC
TRBV6-2/TRBV6-3	TRBD1	few	TRBJ1-5	CASNRDRGRNQPQHF	TGTGCCAGCAATAGGGACAGGGGGCGCAATCAGCCCCAGCATTTT
TRBV6-1	-	medium-sized	TRBJ1-1	CASSGGSGDTEAFF	TGTGCCAGCAGTGGAGGGTCAGGGGACACTGAAGCTTTCTTT
TRBV6-1	TRBD1	-	TRBJ1-3	CASRSTGGGNTIYF	TGTGCCAGCAGGTCGACAGGGGGAGGAAACACCATATATTTT
TRBV7-8	-	-	TRBJ2-7	CASSLGGGGAYF	TGTGCCAGCAGCTTAGGGGGTGGGGGTGCGTATTTC
TRBV5-1	TRBD1	few	TRBJ1-1	CASSAAGTANTEAFF	TGCGCCAGCAGCGCAGCCGGGACAGCAAACACTGAAGCTTTCTTT
TRBV20-1	-	few	TRBJ2-2	CSARVIRALDGELFF	TGCAGTGCTAGAGTTATCCGGGCCCTCGACGGGGAGCTGTTTTTT
TRBV28	TRBD2	few	TRBJ2-4	CASSLSGTAGRNIQYF	TGTGCCAGCAGTCTTAGCGGGACTGCGGGTAGGAACATTCAGTACTTC
TRBV5-4	-	-	TRBJ2-3	CASSPFGRGQDTQYF	TGTGCCAGCAGCCCGTTCGGTAGGGGACAAGATACGCAGTATTTT
TRBV7-2	-	-	TRBJ1-5	CASSLGEAGVTPQHF	TGTGCCAGCAGCTTAGGGGAGGCGGGGGTTACGCCCCAGCATTTT
TRBV7-3	TRBD2	once	TRBJ2-1	CASSLEGTSGRNEQFF	TGTGCCAGCAGCTTAGAGGGGACTAGCGGGAGAAATGAGCAGTTCTTC
TRBV5-6	TRBD1	medium-sized	TRBJ1-2	CASSLAGTGRGYTF	TGTGCCAGCAGCTTGGCCGGGACAGGGCGAGGCTACACCTTC
TRBV6-2/TRBV6-3	-	-	TRBJ1-5	CASSYFAGGSGQHF	TGTGCCAGCAGTTACTTTGCGGGGGGTTCGGGACAGCATTTT
TRBV11-2	TRBD2	-	TRBJ2-5	CASSFRLAGGEETQYF	TGTGCCAGCAGCTTCCGACTAGCGGGAGGAGAAGAGACCCAGTACTTC
TRBV4-3	-	-	TRBJ2-2	CASSQEISNTGELFF	TGCGCCAGCAGCCAAGAAATATCGAACACCGGGGAGCTGTTTTTT
TRBV7-2	-	few	TRBJ2-3	CASSLEDTQYF	TGTGCCAGCAGCTTAGAAGATACGCAGTATTTT
TRBV28	-	-	TRBJ1-3	CASRGDPGPGNTIYF	TGTGCCAGCAGGGGGGACCCCGGACCTGGAAACACCATATATTTT
TRBV24-1	-	-	TRBJ2-5	CAASDLRGTAREETQYF	TGTGCCGCCAGTGATTTGCGGGGGACAGCAAGGGAGGAGACCCAGTACTTC
TRBV15	-	few	TRBJ2-5	CATSRAADIGETQYF	TGTGCCACCAGCAGAGCCGCCGACATCGGGGAGACCCAGTACTTC
TRBV30	-	-	TRBJ1-1	CAWSVWEPLAAEAFF	TGTGCCTGGAGTGTGTGGGAGCCTCTAGCCGCTGAAGCTTTCTTT
TRBV5-1	-	-	TRBJ1-3	CASSSDTSGNTIYF	TGCGCCAGCAGCTCCGACACCTCTGGAAACACCATATATTTT
TRBV28	-	-	TRBJ2-2	CASSLRGLVTGELFF	TGTGCCAGCAGTTTAAGGGGTTTAGTAACCGGGGAGCTGTTTTTT
TRBV21-1	-	-	TRBJ2-1	CASSKEWGGLYNEQFF	TGTGCCAGCAGCAAAGAGTGGGGGGGGCTCTACAATGAGCAGTTCTTC
TRBV4-3	TRBD2	-	TRBJ2-1	CASSQDLRGLPYNEQFF	TGCGCCAGCAGCCAAGATTTGCGGGGACTACCATACAATGAGCAGTTCTTC
TRBV6-1	-	-	TRBJ1-6	CASTPSGARAYNSPLHF	TGTGCCAGCACCCCCTCGGGGGCTCGGGCCTATAATTCACCCCTCCACTTT
TRBV6-1	-	-	TRBJ1-5	CASRDALDQPQHF	TGTGCCAGCAGGGACGCTTTGGATCAGCCCCAGCATTTT
TRBV5-4	TRBD1	few	TRBJ2-7	CASSKTGGSYEQYF	TGTGCCAGCAGCAAGACAGGGGGGTCCTACGAGCAGTACTTC
TRBV20-1	-	-	TRBJ2-2	CSARVYTRELFF	TGCAGTGCTAGGGTTTACACCAGGGAGCTGTTTTTT
TRBV7-9	-	few	TRBJ1-3	CASSPGLNDGNTIYF	TGTGCCAGCAGCCCCGGGCTAAACGATGGAAACACCATATATTTT
TRBV11-2	-	medium-sized	TRBJ1-2	CASGRDLLIDGYTF	TGTGCCAGTGGGAGGGACTTACTCATAGATGGCTACACCTTC
TRBV30	-	-	TRBJ1-6	CAWRAPGSSPLHF	TGTGCCTGGAGGGCCCCCGGGAGTTCACCCCTCCACTTT
TRBV10-2	TRBD1	few	TRBJ1-5	CASLETGGDFQPQHF	TGCGCCAGCCTAGAGACAGGGGGCGATTTTCAGCCCCAGCATTTT
TRBV18	-	few	TRBJ1-2	CASSVGPENNNYGYTF	TGTGCCAGCTCTGTGGGTCCGGAAAACAATAACTATGGCTACACCTTC
TRBV5-4	-	-	TRBJ2-3	CASSLDSTDTQYF	TGTGCCAGCAGCTTAGACAGCACAGATACGCAGTATTTT
TRBV1	-	-	TRBJ2-7	CTSVRLLAGSGGQYF	TGCACCAGCGTACGATTACTAGCGGGGTCTGGAGGGCAGTACTTC
TRBV20-1	-	-	TRBJ2-6	CSASSGANVLTF	TGCAGTGCTAGTTCTGGGGCCAACGTCCTGACTTTC
TRBV20-1	-	few	TRBJ2-1	CSASNLGPRSEQFF	TGCAGTGCTAGTAATCTAGGACCCCGGAGCGAGCAGTTCTTC
TRBV27	-	-	TRBJ2-7	CASSLSVGRTYEQYF	TGTGCCAGCAGTTTATCGGTAGGGAGGACCTACGAGCAGTACTTC
TRBV19	-	medium-sized	TRBJ2-7	CASSKDPSSYEQYF	TGTGCCAGTAGTAAGGACCCGAGCTCCTACGAGCAGTACTTC
TRBV6-2/TRBV6-3	TRBD1	-	TRBJ1-6	CASGQGQGGSSPLHF	TGTGCCAGCGGCCAAGGACAGGGGGGAAGTTCACCCCTCCACTTT
TRBV12-3/TRBV12-4	-	-	TRBJ2-5	CASSPGSRGETQYF	TGTGCCAGCAGTCCCGGGTCTCGGGGGGAGACCCAGTACTTC
TRBV10-2	-	-	TRBJ2-1	CASSLGLGTYNEQFF	TGCGCCAGCAGCTTGGGACTGGGGACCTACAATGAGCAGTTCTTC